This TCR beta chain stems from a study of cytomegalovirus exposure and HLA in healthy donors. Study-wide results and limits: The listing of about 150 TCR beta chains classed them as cytomegalovirus-associated.

Method: immunoSEQ multiplex PCR; TCRdb's copy keeps in-frame clones and lacks some. The data contain 150,000 to 200,000 clones, around 81% of them singletons. Notes on this clone: Its antigen is undetermined.

The CDR3 has 12 residues. The germline V gene has CDR1 SGHTA and CDR2 FQGNSA. The germline V and J ends were trimmed by 3 bases and 3 bases, with 4 bases remaining between them. The receptor was derived from a man in his thirties or forties in good health and CMV-seropositive. Sample: PBMCs. This sequence joins TRBV7-2 and TRBJ2-3; no clear D gene. The CDR3 nucleotides read TGTGCCAGCAGCTTTCAAACAGATACGCAGTATTTT. It encodes CASSFQTDTQYF.